A single sample is the source of the 31 T cell receptor beta chains below, sequenced in a study of CD8+ T cells in alopecia areata. Following extraction, RNA underwent reverse transcription to cDNA, which served as the sequencing template. The repertoire was sequenced with immunoSEQ multiplex PCR; TCRdb's copy has only in-frame clones and lacks some. Of fewer than 150,000 clones in the sample, roughly 60% were seen once. Treatment in this sample: oral pan-JAK inhibitor, 5-10 mg twice daily. Source: CD8+ T cells sorted from blood, taken at week 4, from a patient treated with tofacitinib. The origin of the receptors is a human donor with alopecia areata.

On this clone itself: Mismatch with germline at one junction end may stem from a read error. In DNA, the CDR3 is TGTAGCGTTGAAGAAGGGACAGCGGGCGGGGAGCTGTTTTTT. This encodes CSVEEGTAGGELFF. The V call is TRBV29-1, the J call TRBJ2-2; tentatively, D is TRBD1 (7 bases). The germline gives CDR1 SQVTM, CDR2 ANQGSEA. This CDR3 has 14 amino acids.

The chain joins TRBV7-9 to TRBJ1-6; a weak D match, TRBD1 (5 bases). Germline assignment: CDR1 SEHNR and CDR2 FQNEAQ (reference sequence). The CDR3 contains 14 residues. Trimming took 1 base from V and 5 from J, leaving 6 bases between them. CDR3 bases: TGTGCCAGCAGCTTAGAGGGGAATAATTCACCCCTCCACTTT. Protein sequence: CASSLEGNNSPLHF.

The chain employs TRBV15 and TRBJ2-5, with 8 nucleotides matching TRBD2. The CDR3 has 16 residues. Germline values: CDR1 LNHNV, CDR2 YYDKDF (reference sequence). The trim removed 0 bases at V and 1 base at J, leaving 4 bases unmatched. The CDR3 DNA reads as TGTGCCACCAGCAGAGAGAGCGGGGGACCCCAAGAGACCCAGTACTTC. Translating it yields CATSRESGGPQETQYF. Full variable domain (rest looked up from reference TRBV15 and TRBJ2-5): DAMVIQNPRYQVTQFGKPVTLSCSQTLNHNVMYWYQQKSSQAPKLLFHYYDKDFNNEADTPDNFQSRRPNTSFCFLDIRSPGLGDTAMYLCATSRESGGPQETQYFGPGTRLLVL.

This clone was seen a few times. This rearrangement joins TRBV7-2 to TRBJ2-7; D unresolved. The V end was cut by 4 bases, the J end by 7 bases, with 8 bases between. The CDR3 runs to 11 residues. Germline assignment: CDR1 SGHTA and CDR2 FQGNSA. CDR3 nucleotide sequence: TGTGCCAGCAGCTCCTACGAGGAGCAGTACTTC. Its translation is CASSSYEEQYF.

The chain has TRBV7-9 and TRBJ2-7, with 8 bases aligning to TRBD1. V lost 5 bases to trimming and J lost 3 bases; unmatched junction nucleotides: 6. CDR3 length: 14 amino acids. The germline gives CDR1 SEHNR, CDR2 FQNEAQ (reference sequence). CDR3 residues: CASSHRDRSYEQYF. DNA for the CDR3: TGTGCCAGCAGCCACCGGGACAGGAGCTACGAGCAGTACTTC.

The J gene is TRBJ1-1, the V gene TRBV29-1; D is possibly TRBD1 (5 bases). V was shortened by 4 bases and J by 1 base, with 10 bases between the two germline ends. There are 13 residues in the CDR3. The germline V gene has CDR1 SQVTM and CDR2 ANQGSEA. The CDR3 region is CSVGEGTNTEAFF. The CDR3 DNA reads TGCAGCGTTGGGGAGGGGACGAACACTGAAGCTTTCTTT.

The chain uses TRBV7-9 and TRBJ2-5, with 9 bases aligning to TRBD1. Unmatched junction bases numbered 8, after V lost 5 bases and J lost 4 bases. Germline V gene data show CDR1 as SEHNR and CDR2 as FQNEAQ (reference sequence). The CDR3 loop spans 15 amino acids. DNA for the CDR3: TGTGCCAGCAGCGGTTACAGGGGGCACGGAGAGACCCAGTACTTC. Translation: CASSGYRGHGETQYF.

V is TRBV4-2 and J is TRBJ2-1, with D unresolved. V was pared by 5 bases and J by 3 bases, with 8 bases between. The CDR3 is 13 residues long. Germline V gene data show CDR1 as LGHNA and CDR2 as YNFKEQ. For the CDR3, the DNA is TGTGCCAGCAGCGAAAAAAGCTACAATGAGCAGTTCTTC. Translation: CASSEKSYNEQFF.

This clone has a handful of counts. This rearrangement joins TRBV5-1 to TRBJ2-5; tentatively, D is TRBD2 (5 bases). V was shortened by 4 bases and J by 5 bases, with 18 bases between the two germline ends. From germline, CDR1 is SGHRS and CDR2 YFSETQ. This CDR3 region has 15 residues. CDR3 sequence: CASSPSPPPMETQYF. CDR3 coding DNA: TGCGCCAGCAGCCCTAGCCCCCCGCCTATGGAGACCCAGTACTTC.

This clone was seen only a few times. The chain couples TRBV5-6 to TRBJ1-1; D is ambiguous. The V and J ends lost 1 base and 4 bases respectively, with 8 bases between them. The length of the CDR3 is 13 residues. The germline gives CDR1 SGHDT, CDR2 YYEEEE. The CDR3 sequence: CASSLIVGTEAFF. The CDR3 bases are TGTGCCAGCAGCTTGATAGTGGGCACTGAAGCTTTCTTT.

V and J are TRBV6-6 and TRBJ1-1, with D maybe TRBD1 (5 bases). CDR3 size: 13 residues. Trimming shortened V by 6 bases and J by 2 bases, and 10 bases separated the two germline ends. CDR1 MNHNY and CDR2 SVGAGI come from the germline V gene (reference sequence). The CDR3 DNA is TGTGCCAGCAGCTCAGGGCCTAACACTGAAGCTTTCTTT. Its protein product is CASSSGPNTEAFF.

In this sample, this clone turned up a few times. J is TRBJ2-5 and V is TRBV5-1; 8 positions agree with TRBD2. V trimming: 2 bases; J trimming: 1 base; junction bases outside the gene matches: 4. The CDR3 totals 15 residues. Per the germline V gene, CDR1 is SGHRS and CDR2 is YFSETQ. The CDR3 nucleotides are TGCGCCAGCAGCTTTAGCGGGGCGACCCAAGAGACCCAGTACTTC. It codes for CASSFSGATQETQYF.

The J gene is TRBJ1-1, the V gene TRBV6-5; D gene ambiguous. The germline V and J ends were trimmed by 0 bases and 1 base, with 12 bases remaining between them. Germline assignment: CDR1 MNHEY and CDR2 SVGAGI. This CDR3 is 16 amino acids long. This CDR3 is CASSYSRGGKNTEAFF. The CDR3, as DNA: TGTGCCAGCAGTTACTCAAGAGGAGGGAAGAACACTGAAGCTTTCTTT.

The CDR3 coding sequence is TGCGCCAGCAGCTTGGGAGACGAGCAGTACTTC. It specifies CASSLGDEQYF. The chain recombines TRBV5-1 with TRBJ2-7, with D unresolved. CDR1 is SGHRS, CDR2 YFSETQ, per germline. V lost 0 bases, J lost 5 bases, and 3 bases lay in between. CDR3 length: 11 amino acids.

The rearrangement uses TRBV30 and TRBJ2-2, with 13 bases that match TRBD2. The CDR3 has 16 amino acids. CDR1 is GTSNPN and CDR2 is SVGIG in the germline V gene (reference sequence). V trimming: 5 bases; J trimming: 4 bases; junction bases outside the gene matches: 7. CDR3 loop: CAWQLAGGPSTGELFF. The CDR3 nucleotides read TGTGCCTGGCAACTAGCGGGGGGGCCGAGCACCGGGGAGCTGTTTTTT.

The chain carries TRBV27 and TRBJ2-7; 10 bases align to TRBD2. The CDR3 sequence is 16 residues long. In germline, CDR1 is MNHEY, CDR2 SMNVEV (reference sequence). The ends lost 6 bases at V and 3 bases at J; junction bases unmatched: 11. CDR3 nucleotide sequence: TGTGCCAGCAGCGCACGTGGGGCTAGCGGGGGCTACGAGCAGTACTTC. This sequence encodes CASSARGASGGYEQYF.

The chain combines TRBV1 with TRBJ2-7; the table's D gene call, TRBD2, was not cross checked with the DNA. TRBV1 is termed a pseudogene. The CDR3 has 11 amino acids. As DNA, the CDR3 is TGCACCAGCAGCCATCTCTACGAGCAGTACTTC. Translated, it gives CTSSHLYEQYF.

V is TRBV5-4 and J is TRBJ2-7, with TRBD1 as a possible D gene (6 bases). CDR1 is SGHNT, CDR2 YYREEE, per germline (reference sequence). The CDR3 has 14 amino acids. V lost 3 bases and J lost 3, with 13 bases in between. CDR3 residues: CASSSEGGFYEQYF. CDR3 DNA: TGTGCCAGCAGCTCGGAAGGGGGATTCTACGAGCAGTACTTC.

This clone was counted only a few times. This chain links TRBV11-2 with TRBJ2-7; TRBD2 matches 11 bases. The CDR3 totals 15 residues. CDR1 SGHAT and CDR2 FQNNGV come from the germline V gene. Trimming cost V 1 base and J 6 bases; bases outside gene matches: 5. CDR3 bases: TGTGCCAGCAGCTTAGGCGCTAGCGGGGGGAGCGAGCAGTACTTC. The encoded protein is CASSLGASGGSEQYF.

This clone turned up a few times. V gene TRBV30 combines with J gene TRBJ2-1; D is possibly TRBD2 (6 bases). The CDR3 runs 12 residues. Germline CDR1 GTSNPN, CDR2 SVGIG (reference sequence). Deletions cut 5 bases from V and 5 bases from J, with 10 bases between. The CDR3 sequence is CAWEWRDNEQFF. The CDR3 coding sequence is TGTGCCTGGGAGTGGAGGGACAATGAGCAGTTCTTC.

This sequence joins TRBV30 and TRBJ1-2; D is unclear. V was pared by 0 bases and J by 0 bases, with 8 bases between. In germline, CDR1 is GTSNPN, CDR2 SVGIG (reference sequence). CDR3 length equals 14 residues. CDR3 loop: CAWSVAGANYGYTF. The CDR3 bases are TGTGCCTGGAGTGTAGCGGGAGCTAACTATGGCTACACCTTC.

V is TRBV7-3 and J is TRBJ1-2; TRBD1 agrees at 10 bases. This CDR3 is 14 amino acids long. V shed 4 bases, J shed 2 bases, and the junction held 1 base outside the gene matches. Germline V gene data show CDR1 as SGHTA and CDR2 as FQGTGA. In DNA, the CDR3 is TGTGCCAGCAGCTCGGGACAGGGGAACTATGGCTACACCTTC. Amino acids: CASSSGQGNYGYTF.

This rearrangement joins TRBV30 to TRBJ2-7; D is perhaps TRBD2 (5 bases). CDR1 and CDR2 (germline): GTSNPN, SVGIG (reference sequence). The CDR3 runs 11 residues. V was cut by 1 base and J by 6 bases, with 7 bases left in between. The CDR3 spells CAWSGSGEQYF. DNA for the CDR3: TGTGCCTGGAGTGGGAGCGGCGAGCAGTACTTC.

As concerns this clone: Other DNA sequences of this sample code for an identical CDR3. The genes are TRBV9 and TRBJ2-6; D gene unclear. Trimming removed 0 bases at V and 3 bases at J, with 4 bases between. The CDR3 is 14 amino acids. Germline assignment: CDR1 SGDLS and CDR2 YYNGEE. In DNA, the CDR3 is TGTGCCAGCAGCGTAGGCGGTGGGGCCAACGTCCTGACTTTC. Its protein is CASSVGGGANVLTF.

The gene calls are TRBV27 and TRBJ1-6; TRBD1 agrees at 7 bases. CDR1 MNHEY and CDR2 SMNVEV come from the germline V gene (reference sequence). The junction had 10 bases not matched to a gene; V was cut back by 2 bases and J by 12 bases. The CDR3 has 15 amino acids. The CDR3 coding sequence is TGTGCCAGCAGTTTAAGGGACAGCGTGATTCTACCCCTCCACTTT. Translating gives CASSLRDSVILPLHF.

The chain combines TRBV7-8 with TRBJ1-5, with D unclear. The CDR3 sequence is 15 residues long. V lost 1 base and J lost 2, with 9 bases in between. Germline lookup yields CDR1 SGHVS and CDR2 FQNEAQ. The CDR3 DNA sequence: TGTGCCAGCAGCTTAGAGGGAATCGGCAATCAGCCCCAGCATTTT. Residues: CASSLEGIGNQPQHF. The full variable domain, its missing parts supplied by reference TRBV7-8 and TRBJ1-5, is GAGVSQSPRYKVAKRGQDVALRCDPISGHVSLFWYQQALGQGPEFLTYFQNEAQLDKSGLPSDRFFAERPEGSVSTLKIQRTQQEDSAVYLCASSLEGIGNQPQHFGDGTRLSIL.

This clone came up a few times. V and J are TRBV30 and TRBJ2-7, with 9 bases aligning to TRBD1. This CDR3 has 14 residues. Germline CDR1 GTSNPN, CDR2 SVGIG (reference sequence). The junction had 8 bases not matched to a gene; V was cut back by 5 bases and J by 3 bases. CDR3 sequence reads: CAWGAGTGIYEQYF. DNA for the CDR3: TGTGCCTGGGGTGCCGGGACAGGGATCTACGAGCAGTACTTC.

This rearrangement joins TRBV30 to TRBJ1-1, with 7 bases aligning to TRBD1. Per germline, CDR1 GTSNPN and CDR2 SVGIG (reference sequence). The ends lost 4 bases at V and 4 bases at J; junction bases unmatched: 12. The CDR3 has 15 amino acids. DNA of the CDR3: TGTGCCTGGATCCCCTTCGACAGGGATTTCACTGAAGCTTTCTTT. Its protein is CAWIPFDRDFTEAFF.

V gene TRBV6-5 combines with J gene TRBJ2-1; D call uncertain. This CDR3 contains 12 residues. Trimming pared 0 bases from V and 8 bases from J, leaving 5 bases between. Germline values: CDR1 MNHEY, CDR2 SVGAGI. Here the CDR3 reads CASSYSGDEQFF. The CDR3 DNA sequence: TGTGCCAGCAGTTACTCCGGCGATGAGCAGTTCTTC.

This chain uses TRBV29-1 with TRBJ2-5; the match to TRBD1 covers 8 bases. Germline CDR1 is SQVTM and CDR2 is ANQGSEA. The CDR3 has 14 amino acids. With V trimmed by 7 bases and J by 0 bases, 7 bases remained unmatched. The CDR3 spells CSAEDREDQETQYF. The CDR3, as DNA: TGCAGCGCCGAGGACAGGGAGGACCAAGAGACCCAGTACTTC.

The chain carries TRBV7-8 and TRBJ2-2; 7 bases are a match to TRBD1. CDR1 and CDR2 (germline): SGHVS, FQNEAQ. V lost 2 bases and J lost 2; bases outside the gene matches: 5. The CDR3 is made up of 16 amino acids. The DNA for the CDR3 is TGTGCCAGCAGCTTACTTTGGGACAGCAACACCGGGGAGCTGTTTTTT. Its translation is CASSLLWDSNTGELFF.